Listed here are 3 T cell receptor beta chains from one sample, sequenced in a study of blood T cell repertoires in COVID-19. Repertoires were generated with immunoSEQ multiplex PCR, while TCRdb's copy carries only in-frame clones and drops some. The repertoire holds 65,000 to 90,000 clones, with 70% to 90% as singletons. Material for sequencing was peripheral blood. These receptors were taken from a woman of 80 years or more with acute or convalescent COVID-19.

The CDR3: CASSERGLGTGELFF. For the CDR3, the DNA is TGTGCCAGTAGTGAAAGGGGGCTCGGCACCGGGGAGCTGTTTTTT. This chain connects TRBV19 to TRBJ2-2, with TRBD1 identical over 7 bases. This CDR3 has 15 amino acids. V shed 5 bases, J shed 4 bases, and the junction held 7 bases outside the gene matches. CDR1 and CDR2 from the germline V gene are LNHDA and SQIVND (reference sequence).

The V call is TRBV5-8, the J call TRBJ2-6, with D perhaps matching TRBD1 (5 bases). Germline V gives CDR1 SGHTS, CDR2 YDEGEE. The CDR3 loop spans 16 amino acids. V lost 1 base, J lost 0 bases, and 8 bases lay in between. The CDR3 coding sequence is TGTGCCAGCAGCTTGACAGGTGGCTCTGGGGCCAACGTCCTGACTTTC. This translates into CASSLTGGSGANVLTF.

The V call is TRBV6-6, the J call TRBJ2-3; 7 nucleotides align to TRBD1. V lost 10 bases, J lost 0 bases, and 4 bases stayed unmatched. The germline V gene encodes CDR1 MNHNY and CDR2 SVGAGI (reference sequence). The CDR3 length is 13 residues. CDR3: CATDRTSTDTQYF. CDR3 DNA sequence: TGTGCCACGGACAGGACTAGCACAGATACGCAGTATTTT.